One sample yielded the 5 T cell receptor beta chains listed below, sequenced in a study of T cell repertoires in cytomegalovirus infection. These TCRs' antigens remain unknown. Each CDR3 protein gets one entry after TCRdb re-called the reads with MiXCR. The table shows some 940,000 distinct CDR3 sequences, with approximately 31% occurring only once. Sequenced here: cultured CD8+ T cells from PBMCs, sampled from culture after CMV antigen stimulation. The receptors shown here come from a human donor in good health (CMV status not recorded). Some clones in this sample may be carry-over from other donors' samples.

J is TRBJ1-6 and V is TRBV2; a possible D gene is TRBD1 (6 bases). V shed 3 bases and J shed 9 bases, with 24 bases lying between them. Per the germline V gene, CDR1 is SNHLY and CDR2 is FYNNEI. The CDR3 is 18 residues long. The CDR3 protein is CASSEHPLGQTLSSPLHF. CDR3 bases: TGTGCCAGCAGTGAGCACCCTCTCGGACAGACGCTGAGTTCACCCCTCCACTTT.

V is TRBV10-3 and J is TRBJ2-2; unclear D gene. The CDR3 consists of 14 residues. The V end was cut by 8 bases, the J end by 2 bases, with 12 bases between. Germline loops: CDR1 ENHRY, CDR2 SYGVKD. DNA for the CDR3: TGTGCCATCCCCCGGACGGCTAACACCGGGGAGCTGTTTTTT. It codes for CAIPRTANTGELFF.

This clonotype was picked up a small number of times. This chain's CDR3 is CASSLEAGASNEKLFF. As DNA, the CDR3 is TGTGCCAGCAGCTTAGAAGCGGGGGCATCTAATGAAAAACTGTTTTTT. The chain combines TRBV7-6 with TRBJ1-4, with a tentative D call TRBD1 (6 bases). There are 16 residues in the CDR3. Germline V CDR1 and CDR2: SGHVS, FNYEAQ. Trimming cost V 1 base and J 3 bases, with 12 bases left between them. The variable domain in full, completed from reference TRBV7-6 and TRBJ1-4, reads GAGVSQSPRYKVTKRGQDVALRCDPISGHVSLYWYRQALGQGPEFLTYFNYEAQQDKSGLPNDRFSAERPEGSISTLTIQRTEQRDSAMYRCASSLEAGASNEKLFFGSGTQLSVL.

This clonotype was detected only a few times. The chain employs TRBV7-9 and TRBJ1-2; TRBD1 agrees at 7 bases. The CDR3 consists of 15 residues. Germline V lookup: CDR1 SEHNR, CDR2 FQNEAQ (reference sequence). Losses at the gene ends were 1 base for V and 4 bases for J; bases not matched to a gene: 6. In DNA, the CDR3 is TGTGCCAGCAGCTTAGAGAGGGACAGATCCTATGGCTACACCTTC. Its translation is CASSLERDRSYGYTF.

This clonotype occurred a few times. The gene calls are TRBV27 and TRBJ2-4; D uncertain. Trimming took off 6 bases at V and 0 bases at J, with 9 bases between the two ends. Germline V CDR1 and CDR2: MNHEY, SMNVEV (reference sequence). The CDR3 has 14 amino acids. The CDR3 here is CASRGSAAKNIQYF. CDR3 nucleotide sequence: TGTGCCAGCAGGGGGTCGGCAGCCAAAAACATTCAGTACTTC.